This T cell receptor (beta chain) came from a study of blood T cell repertoires in COVID-19. Study details: Sites across the United States, Italy and Spain contributed samples from acute and convalescent COVID-19.

Enrollees, roughly 18 to 90 years old, lived in roughly 24 US areas. TCRdb keeps only in-frame clones here, not all; method: immunoSEQ multiplex PCR. This sample has roughly 150,000 clones, with 87% found just once. Looked up from germline, CDR1 is MNHEY and CDR2 is SMNVEV (reference sequence). The V end lost 6 bases, the J end lost 0 bases, and 15 bases lay between the germline ends. The CDR3 contains 15 residues. Sequencing used PBMCs or T cells enriched from blood (not recorded which). This receptor was obtained from a woman aged 40-49 years who had been exposed to COVID-19. The chain combines TRBV27 with TRBJ2-7; D is uncertain. In DNA, the CDR3 is TGTGCCAGCAGGTCCAGGCCCTTGAGCTCCTACGAGCAGTACTTC. It codes for CASRSRPLSSYEQYF.